A selection of T cell receptor beta chains follows, all from one sample in a study of T cell responses to AZD1222 COVID-19 vaccine. Produced via immunoSEQ multiplex PCR; TCRdb's table is partial and in-frame only. This sample has tens of thousands of clones, with approximately 86% found just once. The material was peripheral blood, obtained on day 0 of AZD1222 vaccination. All receptors derive from an adult in good health. CDR3s leave out the opening cysteine and the closing phenylalanine or tryptophan. Fields, in order: J gene, V gene, CDR3 protein.

TRBJ1-5 TRBV2 ASSLNQPQH
TRBJ2-1 TRBV2 ASRGQTSSYNEQF
TRBJ1-2 TRBV5-1 ASSLDGQNSYGYT
TRBJ2-7 TRBV10-3 AITPGQGVTYEQY
TRBJ1-6 TRBV30 AWSVGGGRSYNSPLH
TRBJ2-3 TRBV7-6 ASSPNPGQVADTQY
TRBJ2-7 TRBV27 ASSLSRGQPTIYEQY
TRBJ1-5 TRBV5-6 ASSLGTEWPQH
TRBJ2-3 TRBV5-1 ASSLEVAGARDTQY
TRBJ2-7 TRBV12-3/TRBV12-4 ASSFGRAYEQY
TRBJ1-5 TRBV5-5 ASSLETGLNQPQH
TRBJ2-3 TRBV7-9 ASSNAAGGPNTQY
TRBJ1-1 TRBV28 ASSLRTGGEAF
TRBJ2-5 TRBV5-3 ARSRDSRSYGETQY
TRBJ1-1 TRBV10-2 ASSTAGTQAEAF
TRBJ1-1 TRBV9 ASSPQGALGTEAF
TRBJ1-5 TRBV28 ASRPIREGRPQH
TRBJ1-5 TRBV19 ASSFREQNQPQH
TRBJ1-1 TRBV29-1 SVEEMNTEAF
TRBJ2-7 TRBV10-2 ASSAPIVPGEQY
TRBJ2-3 TRBV6-1 ASSDHPSRQGWTDTQY
TRBJ2-5 TRBV24-1 ATSDPRQGARETQY
TRBJ2-7 TRBV29-1 SAGDSSYEQY
TRBJ2-1 TRBV11-3 ASSLETAGEQF
TRBJ2-5 TRBV3-1/TRBV3-2 ASSQGSSGIRETQY
TRBJ1-6 TRBV7-9 ASSLAGSGRSPLH
TRBJ1-1 TRBV30 AWSVGPIWTEAF
TRBJ1-1 TRBV10-3 AISEKSTVDTEAF
TRBJ2-2 TRBV6-2/TRBV6-3 ASSYSSGTGELF
TRBJ1-1 TRBV10-3 AISETGGRTEAF
TRBJ2-1 TRBV18 ASSPQEEQF
TRBJ2-7 TRBV7-8 ASSYDRGRFDEQY
TRBJ1-2 TRBV9 ASSPPSNYGYT
TRBJ1-1 TRBV10-1 ASSESRTVKDTEAF
TRBJ2-5 TRBV7-3 ASSLHRDGDQETQY
TRBJ2-7 TRBV4-3 ASSQDLAGGGAYEQY
TRBJ1-3 TRBV18 ASSEVQGAGGNTIY
TRBJ1-1 TRBV5-6 ASSRQGGFGAF
TRBJ2-2 TRBV4-1 ASSKRVMDTGELF
TRBJ2-2 TRBV7-9 ASSLGQNTGELF
TRBJ2-1 TRBV9 ASSGYRGERHNEQF
TRBJ1-5 TRBV7-2 ASSPKQGNQPQH
TRBJ2-2 TRBV30 AWSVLNSGAWGTGELF
TRBJ2-5 TRBV30 AWSVLGRRETQY
TRBJ1-1 TRBV3-1/TRBV3-2 ASTRGRSLTEAF
TRBJ2-2 TRBV7-3 ASSPWTGRLSGGELF
TRBJ2-1 TRBV7-9 ASSLVGVWGQREKNEQF
TRBJ2-3 TRBV18 ASSPSVTSTDTQY